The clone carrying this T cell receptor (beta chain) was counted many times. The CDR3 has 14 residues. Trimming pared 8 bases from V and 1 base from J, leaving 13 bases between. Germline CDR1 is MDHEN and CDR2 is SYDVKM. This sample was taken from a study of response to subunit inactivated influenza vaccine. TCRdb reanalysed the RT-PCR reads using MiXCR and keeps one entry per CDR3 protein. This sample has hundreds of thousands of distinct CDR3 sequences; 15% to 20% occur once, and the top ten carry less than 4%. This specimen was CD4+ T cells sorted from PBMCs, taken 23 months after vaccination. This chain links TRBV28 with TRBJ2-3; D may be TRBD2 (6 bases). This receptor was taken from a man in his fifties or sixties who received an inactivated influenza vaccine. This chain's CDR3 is CASALGGGTDTQYF. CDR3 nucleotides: TGTGCCAGCGCCCTCGGGGGAGGCACAGATACGCAGTATTTT.